The source of this T cell receptor (beta chain) is a study of blood T cell repertoires in COVID-19. Background on the study: Acute and convalescent COVID-19 samples came from the United States, Italy and Spain. Nucleic acid was either cDNA or gDNA, and it came from T cells, B-cell-depleted T cells, or PBMCs.

The CDR3 has 10 residues. Germline V gene data show CDR1 as SQVTM and CDR2 as ANQGSEA. Trimming took 7 bases from V and 1 from J, leaving 4 bases between them. Per the original data handling: For nucleated cells, counts were estimated from reference gene primer amplification. The data were produced by immunoSEQ multiplex PCR, yet TCRdb's version contains in-frame clones alone and is incomplete. For V, J and clone size, that table is used; D and trimming come from the DNA. The sample shows tens of thousands of clones, 70% to 80% of them seen only once. The receptor's source is a man aged 55 to 70 with active or convalescent COVID-19. The sequencing sample was made of peripheral blood. This rearrangement joins TRBV29-1 to TRBJ1-2; D is undetermined. CDR3 bases: TGCAGCGGTTATAACTATGGCTACACCTTC. It encodes CSGYNYGYTF.